Each of the 7 T cell receptor beta chains below was sequenced from the same sample in a study of CD8 T cells in Susac syndrome. Random hexamers served to reverse transcribe roughly 0.5 to 1 ug RNA. Via MiXCR, TCRdb re-called the immunoSEQ multiplex PCR reads, giving one row per CDR3 protein. Of 100,000 to 150,000 distinct CDR3 sequences listed, over 85% are singletons. Sequencing was done on a sample of CD4+ T cells from PBMCs. The receptors were gathered from a human donor in good health.

The chain links TRBV5-1 to TRBJ2-7; a possible D gene is TRBD2 (6 bases). Trimming stripped 4 bases from V and 3 bases from J, with 11 bases between. Germline V gene data show CDR1 as SGHRS and CDR2 as YFSETQ. The CDR3 is 13 amino acids. CDR3 DNA sequence: TGCGCCAGCAGCGGGGGGACGGACTACGAGCAGTACTTC. Amino acids: CASSGGTDYEQYF.

The V call is TRBV6-2 or TRBV6-3, the J call TRBJ1-5; D may be TRBD1 (5 bases). The germline V gene encodes CDR1 MNHEY and CDR2 SVGEGT. V was trimmed by 7 bases and J by 0 bases, leaving 22 bases between them. The CDR3 sequence is 18 residues long. The CDR3 region has the DNA TGTGCCAGCACCCCTCCGGGATTCCCCCAGGGTAGCAATCAGCCCCAGCATTTT. Translated, it gives CASTPPGFPQGSNQPQHF.

The genes are TRBV15 and TRBJ1-1, with TRBD1 matching 8 bases. CDR1 is LNHNV, CDR2 YYDKDF, per germline (reference sequence). This CDR3 comprises 14 residues. The trim removed 2 bases at V and 4 bases at J, leaving 3 bases unmatched. CDR3 DNA sequence: TGTGCCACCAGCAGACAGGGGGCTGGCACTGAAGCTTTCTTT. It encodes CATSRQGAGTEAFF.

This chain links TRBV11-1 with TRBJ2-7; tentative D call: TRBD2 (5 bases). The CDR3 is 20 amino acids. With 6 bases removed from V and 2 bases from J, the gap between germline ends came to 32 bases. Germline assignment: CDR1 SGHAT and CDR2 FQDESV (reference sequence). This CDR3 reads CASRKSERGRTREAPYEQYF. The DNA for the CDR3 is TGTGCCAGCAGAAAATCCGAACGTGGCAGGACCCGGGAAGCCCCCTACGAGCAGTACTTC.

CDR3 bases: TGTGCCAGCAGTTACTCGCCCCTAAGCGGAATTTACAATGAGCAGTTCTTC. Translation gives CASSYSPLSGIYNEQFF. This chain links TRBV6-2 or TRBV6-3 with TRBJ2-1; D is possibly TRBD2 (5 bases). The length of the CDR3 is 17 residues. The germline V gene encodes CDR1 MNHEY and CDR2 SVGEGT. Trimming took off 0 bases at V and 4 bases at J, with 16 bases between the two ends.

This rearrangement joins TRBV2 to TRBJ1-2; perhaps TRBD1 as D (5 bases). Germline-derived CDR1 and CDR2 are SNHLY and FYNNEI. Trimming shortened V by 6 bases and J by 4 bases, and 15 bases separated the two germline ends. The CDR3 has 14 residues. CDR3 amino acids: CASRGGKASYGYTF. The CDR3 DNA is TGTGCCAGCAGGGGGGGGAAGGCAAGCTATGGCTACACCTTC.

This chain joins TRBV12-3 or TRBV12-4 and TRBJ2-3, with D possibly TRBD2 on 6 matching bases. This CDR3 has 16 residues. The germline V and J ends were trimmed by 1 base and 0 bases, with 11 bases remaining between them. Here the CDR3 DNA reads TGTGCCAGCAGTTTAGAATGGGGGGAGAGCACAGATACGCAGTATTTT. Amino acid sequence: CASSLEWGESTDTQYF.